This TCR beta chain was captured in a study of long-term antiretroviral therapy in people with HIV. The CDR3 runs to 17 residues. V was pared by 5 bases and J by 0 bases, with 14 bases between. Germline V lookup: CDR1 LNHDA, CDR2 SQIVND (reference sequence). They ran version v3.0 of the immunoSEQ assay at survey level. The table came from immunoSEQ multiplex PCR; TCRdb's copy has only in-frame clones and leaves some out. The sample records around 20,000 clones, 76% being singletons. Each sample contained about 0.9-10 million cryopreserved PBMC, thawed before DNA extraction. This clone was counted between two and nine times.

The source was unsorted PBMCs, collected 0.5 years before starting antiretroviral therapy. The V call is TRBV19, the J call TRBJ1-6; a possible D gene is TRBD1 (5 bases). The origin of this receptor is a man younger than 35 with HIV. CDR3 in DNA: TGTGCCAGTAGTGGAGCAGGGCAAAGCTCCTATAATTCACCCCTCCACTTT. Translated: CASSGAGQSSYNSPLHF.